One sample yielded the 27 T cell receptor beta chains listed below, sequenced in a study of regulatory T cells in long-lasting Graves disease. Building of the TCR beta libraries involved iRepertoire HTBI primers and Arm-PCR of CDR3 regions. Via MiXCR, TCRdb re-called the multiplex PCR reads, giving one row per CDR3 protein. The sample has 700,000 or so distinct CDR3 sequences; roughly 30% are singletons. Time point indicated: persistent/refractory GD, antithyroid drugs over 5 years with positive TRAb. Extracted PBMC RNA gave rise to the TCR library. Sequenced material: peripheral blood mononuclear cells (PBMCs), taken when the disease was refractory, from a patient treated with antithyroid drugs. These receptors came from a female donor with Graves disease.

At least ten counts were recorded for this clonotype. The chain combines TRBV12-3 or TRBV12-4 with TRBJ1-1, with TRBD1 identical over 7 bases. This CDR3 is 14 amino acids long. J gave up 1 base and V 2 bases, and 1 base lay outside the gene matches. CDR3 sequence: CASSLQGENTEAFF. The CDR3 DNA follows: TGTGCCAGCAGTTTACAGGGGGAGAACACTGAAGCTTTCTTT.

A few counts support this clonotype. This chain links TRBV20-1 with TRBJ2-5; 9 bases fit TRBD1. V dropped 7 bases and J dropped 4; count of bases not matched to a gene: 7. Germline-derived CDR1 and CDR2 are DFQATT and SNEGSKA (reference sequence). This CDR3 spans 13 amino acids. The CDR3 reads CSVQQGAGETQYF. The CDR3 DNA reads as TGCAGTGTTCAACAGGGGGCGGGAGAGACCCAGTACTTC.

This clonotype has just a few counts. The gene calls are TRBV10-3 and TRBJ1-1; D possibly corresponds to TRBD1 (6 bases). Germline V gives CDR1 ENHRY, CDR2 SYGVKD. The CDR3 is 13 amino acids. V lost 9 bases, J lost 1 base, and 12 bases lay in between. CDR3 sequence (DNA): TGTGCCATAAGGGACATAACGAACACTGAAGCTTTCTTT. It codes for CAIRDITNTEAFF.

V usage is TRBV19 and J usage is TRBJ1-2; D uncertain. Between the trimmed V and J ends, which lost 8 bases and 3 bases, there was a span of 10 bases. CDR1 LNHDA and CDR2 SQIVND come from the germline V gene (reference sequence). There are 12 residues in the CDR3. In nucleotides, the CDR3 is TGTGCCAGTCTTAATGTCCACTATGGCTACACCTTC. This codes for CASLNVHYGYTF.

This clonotype was picked up a small number of times. V is TRBV28 and J is TRBJ1-5; 7 bases fit TRBD1. V was pared by 2 bases and J by 7 bases, with 2 bases of the junction left unmatched. CDR1 is MDHEN, CDR2 SYDVKM, per germline. The CDR3 has 13 residues. The CDR3: CASSLTGVQPQHF. The CDR3 bases are TGTGCCAGCAGTTTAACAGGGGTGCAGCCCCAGCATTTT. The variable domain in full, completed from reference TRBV28 and TRBJ1-5, reads DVKVTQSSRYLVKRTGEKVFLECVQDMDHENMFWYRQDPGLGLRLIYFSYDVKMKEKGDIPEGYSVSREKKERFSLILESASTNQTSMYLCASSLTGVQPQHFGDGTRLSIL.

The table lists this clonotype with many counts. V usage is TRBV2 and J usage is TRBJ1-1; D is unresolved. Trimming cost V 6 bases and J 6 bases, with 20 bases left between them. CDR1 is SNHLY and CDR2 is FYNNEI in the germline V gene. This CDR3 region has 15 residues. The DNA of the CDR3 is TGTGCCAGCAGGGAAAACTCGGGGTTAGTCGCTGAAGCTTTCTTT. This encodes CASRENSGLVAEAFF.

This clonotype was recorded only once. The chain recombines TRBV3-1 with TRBJ2-2; TRBD2 agrees at 16 bases. The V segment lost 0 bases and the J segment 5 bases; nucleotides outside the gene matches: 6. Germline V gives CDR1 LGHDT, CDR2 YNNKEL (reference sequence). This CDR3 has 19 amino acids. The CDR3 DNA sequence: TGTGCCAGCAGCCAAGATCATGGGACTAGCGGGAGGGATACCGGGGAGCTGTTTTTT. Translated, it gives CASSQDHGTSGRDTGELFF. Supplemented by reference TRBV3-1 and TRBJ2-2, the full variable domain reads DTAVSQTPKYLVTQMGNDKSIKCEQNLGHDTMYWYKQDSKKFLKIMFSYNNKELIINETVPNRFSPKSPDKAHLNLHINSLELGDSAVYFCASSQDHGTSGRDTGELFFGEGSRLTVL.

This chain links TRBV6-1 with TRBJ2-7, with 7 bases that match TRBD1. The junction had 5 bases not matched to a gene; V was cut back by 4 bases and J by 2 bases. The CDR3 totals 14 residues. CDR1 is MNHNS and CDR2 is SASEGT in the germline V gene. The CDR3 spells CASSGDGTAYEQYF. CDR3 nucleotides: TGTGCCAGCAGTGGCGACGGGACAGCCTACGAGCAGTACTTC.

This clonotype has a handful of counts. The chain employs TRBV5-1 and TRBJ2-7, with D possibly being TRBD1 (5 bases). Germline lookup yields CDR1 SGHRS and CDR2 YFSETQ. This CDR3 is built from 14 residues. V gave up 0 bases and J gave up 2 bases, with 9 bases separating them. The CDR3 DNA follows: TGCGCCAGCAGCTTGGAAGGGGCACCCTACGAGCAGTACTTC. As protein: CASSLEGAPYEQYF.

Comment on this clonotype: At one of its ends the junction is not consistent with the germline gene, which may arise from a read error. This chain connects TRBV7-9 to TRBJ1-1, with TRBD1 identical over 7 bases. This CDR3 contains 15 residues. Germline CDR1 and CDR2: SEHNR and FQNEAQ (reference sequence). The CDR3 sequence: CASSLAGTADTEAFF. CDR3 nucleotide sequence: TGCGCCAGCAGCTTAGCGGGGACAGCCGACACTGAAGCTTTCTTT. The full variable domain, its missing parts supplied by reference TRBV7-9 and TRBJ1-1, is DTGVSQNPRHKITKRGQNVTFRCDPISEHNRLYWYRQTLGQGPEFLTYFQNEAQLEKSRLLSDRFSAERPKGSFSTLEIQRTEQGDSAMYLCASSLAGTADTEAFFGQGTRLTVV.

At least ten counts were recorded for this clonotype. The V and J genes are TRBV6-1 and TRBJ2-7; 10 nucleotides agree with TRBD2. The CDR3 is 15 residues long. V was pared by 5 bases and J by 3 bases, with 7 bases of the junction left unmatched. Germline assignment: CDR1 MNHNS and CDR2 SASEGT. The CDR3 spells CASSLRTSGNYEQYF. CDR3 sequence (DNA): TGTGCCAGCAGTCTTCGAACTAGCGGGAACTACGAGCAGTACTTC.

Of note for this clonotype: One end of the junction is discordant with germline, which a read error may explain. The V and J genes are TRBV27 and TRBJ1-1; no clear D gene. CDR3 length: 14 residues. From germline, CDR1 is MNHEY and CDR2 SMNVEV (reference sequence). The CDR3 DNA reads TGTGCCGGCAGTCTGAAGGCGGTTAACACTGAAGCTTTCTTT. This gives the protein CAGSLKAVNTEAFF.

This clonotype was seen at least ten times. The chain joins TRBV20-1 to TRBJ2-5; D perhaps matches TRBD2 (6 bases). The CDR3 consists of 11 residues. V was cut by 2 bases and J by 5 bases, with 6 bases left in between. Germline CDR1 reads DFQATT; CDR2 reads SNEGSKA (reference sequence). Here the CDR3 DNA reads TGCAGTGCTAGACTAGCGGAGACCCAGTACTTC. This sequence encodes CSARLAETQYF.

The gene calls are TRBV4-2 and TRBJ1-2, with D possibly matching TRBD1 (5 bases). Trimming took off 0 bases at V and 7 bases at J, with 12 bases between the two ends. Germline V gives CDR1 LGHNA, CDR2 YNFKEQ. This CDR3 region has 14 residues. CDR3 sequence reads: CASSQDTRESGYTF. CDR3 nucleotide sequence: TGTGCCAGCAGCCAAGATACCAGGGAGTCTGGCTACACCTTC.

The CDR3 sequence is CASTNLPGRSKNIQYF. The CDR3 bases are TGTGCCAGCACCAACCTTCCCGGGCGCTCCAAAAACATTCAGTACTTC. The gene calls are TRBV11-3 and TRBJ2-4; D not resolved. CDR1 and CDR2 from the germline V gene are SGHNT and YENEEA. V lost 7 bases to trimming and J lost 2 bases, with 18 bases between them. The CDR3 contains 16 residues.

The chain employs TRBV20-1 and TRBJ1-1; no firm D call. CDR1 and CDR2 from the germline V gene are DFQATT and SNEGSKA (reference sequence). The ends were cut back, 6 bases at V and 7 bases at J, with 18 bases in the middle. CDR3 length: 13 amino acids. This CDR3 reads CSARRNGGGEAFF. For the CDR3, the DNA is TGCAGTGCGCGTCGCAATGGTGGAGGTGAAGCTTTCTTT.

The CDR3 protein is CSARDRDYLYEQYF. The CDR3 coding sequence is TGCAGTGCTAGAGACAGGGACTACCTCTACGAGCAGTACTTC. The V and J genes are TRBV20-1 and TRBJ2-7; 7 bases fit TRBD2. The length of the CDR3 is 14 residues. Per the germline V gene, CDR1 is DFQATT and CDR2 is SNEGSKA (reference sequence). After removal of 0 bases from V and 3 bases from J, the junction contained 5 bases not matched to a gene.

The J gene is TRBJ1-5, the V gene TRBV2; the D is unclear. V shed 3 bases and J shed 1 base, with 10 bases lying between them. This CDR3 is built from 15 residues. Germline lookup yields CDR1 SNHLY and CDR2 FYNNEI. The CDR3 sequence is CASSDPSTSNQPQHF. The CDR3 DNA sequence: TGTGCCAGCAGTGATCCGTCGACCAGCAATCAGCCCCAGCATTTT.

There are many counts of this clonotype. The V and J genes are TRBV12-3 or TRBV12-4 and TRBJ1-5, with 9 bases lining up with TRBD1. CDR3 length: 15 amino acids. Trimming removed 6 bases from V and 2 bases from J; junction bases left unmatched: 5. The CDR3 is CASSRTGAGNQPQHF. The DNA of the CDR3 is TGTGCCAGCAGCCGGACAGGGGCCGGCAATCAGCCCCAGCATTTT.

The J gene is TRBJ2-5, the V gene TRBV9; TRBD1 aligns across 11 bases. This CDR3 has 15 residues. V shed 3 bases and J 5 bases; nucleotides not matched to a gene: 6. CDR1 is SGDLS, CDR2 YYNGEE, per germline. The CDR3 reads CASSAQDRGRETQYF. The DNA for the CDR3 is TGTGCCAGCAGCGCCCAGGACAGGGGGCGGGAGACCCAGTACTTC.

In its sample, this clonotype was seen a few times. V is TRBV6-2 or TRBV6-3 and J is TRBJ2-7; TRBD2 might be the D (6 bases). The CDR3 contains 13 residues. CDR1 MNHEY and CDR2 SVGEGT come from the germline V gene. V was clipped by 2 bases and J by 7 bases, with 12 bases between them. This CDR3 is CASSYVPGTEQYF. The CDR3 coding sequence is TGTGCCAGCAGTTACGTACCCGGGACTGAGCAGTACTTC.

The chain links TRBV14 to TRBJ1-6; D unclear. V lost 0 bases and J 7 bases, leaving 13 bases between the germline ends. Germline V lookup: CDR1 SGHDN, CDR2 FVKESK. The CDR3 consists of 16 residues. The CDR3 nucleotides read TGTGCCAGCAGCCAAGAAGTTGGCAGAATAAATTCACCCCTCCACTTT. It specifies CASSQEVGRINSPLHF.

The chain carries TRBV29-1 and TRBJ1-1, with 8 bases aligning to TRBD1. Germline lookup yields CDR1 SQVTM and CDR2 ANQGSEA. V was clipped by 3 bases and J by 6 bases; unmatched bases: 6. The CDR3 spans 13 residues. The CDR3 spells CSVEADRDAEAFF. CDR3 DNA sequence: TGCAGCGTTGAGGCGGACAGGGACGCTGAAGCTTTCTTT.

The J gene is TRBJ2-1, the V gene TRBV25-1, with 7 bases aligning to TRBD2. After removal of 3 bases from V and 5 bases from J, the junction contained 13 bases not matched to a gene. This CDR3 is built from 17 residues. The germline gives CDR1 MGHDK, CDR2 SYGVNS. CDR3 amino acids: CASSDELEGGPHNEQFF. The DNA for the CDR3 is TGTGCCAGCAGTGATGAATTGGAGGGAGGGCCTCACAATGAGCAGTTCTTC.

The table lists this clonotype with a few counts. The CDR3 protein is CASSLRTSRQVTEAFF. The DNA for the CDR3 is TGTGCCAGCAGCCTGAGAACCTCAAGACAGGTGACTGAAGCTTTCTTT. The chain joins TRBV3-1 to TRBJ1-1, with a tentative D call TRBD1 (6 bases). This CDR3 contains 16 residues. V was shortened by 4 bases and J by 5 bases, with 20 bases between the two germline ends. Per germline, CDR1 LGHDT and CDR2 YNNKEL (reference sequence).

In this sample, this clonotype turned up a few times. The chain links TRBV20-1 to TRBJ2-7; maybe TRBD1 (5 bases). With 0 bases removed from V and 7 bases from J, the gap between germline ends came to 16 bases. CDR1 DFQATT and CDR2 SNEGSKA come from the germline V gene (reference sequence). There are 14 residues in the CDR3. CDR3 loop: CSARDPQGGHEQYF. The CDR3 coding sequence is TGCAGTGCTAGAGATCCCCAGGGTGGGCATGAGCAGTACTTC.

The CDR3 sequence is CASSPSISYNSPLHF. CDR3 nucleotides: TGTGCCAGCAGCCCCTCAATCTCCTATAATTCACCCCTCCACTTT. The V call is TRBV5-4, the J call TRBJ1-6; D unclear. V lost 4 bases, J lost 0 bases, and 8 bases lay in between. The CDR3 covers 15 residues. Germline CDR1 and CDR2: SGHNT and YYREEE (reference sequence).